The 30 T cell receptor beta chains in this list originate from one sample, sequenced in a study of vaccination and CD4 T cells after COVID-19. With the Oncomine TCR Beta short-read assay, DNA from cultured CD4+ T cells was sequenced. TCRdb ran MiXCR on the PCR reads and lists one entry per CDR3 protein. The table lists 15,000 or so distinct CDR3 sequences, 53% of them singletons. The antigens for these receptors are not known. Noted treatment: roughly 10-day PBMC culture with coronavirus spike peptide pools or control peptides (ViraFEST assay). The specimen was CD4+ T cells from blood, cultured in vitro, collected before SARS-CoV-2 vaccination. These receptors were taken from a human donor who had recovered from COVID-19.

In this sample, this clonotype turned up once. The J gene is TRBJ2-5, the V gene TRBV12-3 or TRBV12-4, with unresolved D. Between the trimmed V and J ends, which lost 5 bases and 0 bases, there was a span of 10 bases. This CDR3 contains 14 residues. The CDR3 DNA sequence: TGTGCCAGCAGTCTCAGTTCGTACCAAGAGACCCAGTACTTC. It yields the protein CASSLSSYQETQYF.

The rearrangement uses TRBV30 and TRBJ1-1, with 8 bases identical to TRBD1. V trimming: 1 base; J trimming: 5 bases; junction bases outside the gene matches: 6. In germline, CDR1 is GTSNPN, CDR2 SVGIG (reference sequence). CDR3 length: 14 residues. The chain's CDR3 is CAWSGTGGWTEAFF. DNA for the CDR3: TGTGCCTGGAGTGGAACAGGGGGGTGGACTGAAGCTTTCTTT.

The V and J genes are TRBV20-1 and TRBJ1-5; perhaps TRBD1 as D (5 bases). Per the germline V gene, CDR1 is DFQATT and CDR2 is SNEGSKA (reference sequence). The germline V and J ends were trimmed by 6 bases and 7 bases, with 16 bases remaining between them. The CDR3 totals 13 residues. The CDR3 DNA reads TGCAGTGCCCTAACGTGGGGGGGACAGCCCCAGCATTTT. Amino acid sequence: CSALTWGGQPQHF.

The rearrangement joins TRBV6-2 or TRBV6-3 to TRBJ2-2, with 10 bases matching TRBD2. The CDR3 consists of 18 residues. The junction had 9 bases not matched to a gene; V was cut back by 4 bases and J by 1 base. The V gene's germline CDR1 is MNHEY and CDR2 SVGEGT. CDR3 in DNA: TGTGCCAGCAGTTCCCCACTTGGACTAGCGGTGAACACCGGGGAGCTGTTTTTT. Protein product: CASSSPLGLAVNTGELFF.

CDR3 nucleotide sequence: TGTGCCAGCAGTCCTAATCTGGGGAACACTGAAGCTTTCTTT. It translates to CASSPNLGNTEAFF. The chain employs TRBV27 and TRBJ1-1; D gene uncertain. Germline-derived CDR1 and CDR2 are MNHEY and SMNVEV (reference sequence). The CDR3 loop spans 14 amino acids. Trimming cost V 5 bases and J 1 base, with 11 bases left between them.

This clonotype was counted a single time. The CDR3 is CASSTGTQGGDEQFF. Here the CDR3 DNA reads TGTGCCAGCAGCACAGGGACACAAGGGGGCGATGAGCAGTTCTTC. J is TRBJ2-1 and V is TRBV5-6; 7 bases are shared with TRBD1. The junction had 12 bases not matched to a gene; V was cut back by 4 bases and J by 8 bases. The CDR3 length is 15 residues. Germline V gene sequence: CDR1 SGHDT, CDR2 YYEEEE.

The V and J genes are TRBV7-9 and TRBJ2-5, with D tentatively TRBD1 (6 bases). V shed 3 bases and J shed 6 bases, with 23 bases lying between them. The CDR3 has 17 amino acids. Germline V gene lookup returns CDR1 SEHNR and CDR2 FQNEAQ (reference sequence). The CDR3 DNA reads as TGTGCCAGCAGCTTGGAGGTTATAGGGGGAAGAGGGCAGACCCAGTACTTC. It yields the protein CASSLEVIGGRGQTQYF.

About this clonotype itself: Sequence at one end of the junction differs from germline and may be a read error. The chain employs TRBV15 and TRBJ1-1; weak D call: TRBD1 (5 bases). Per germline, CDR1 LNHNV and CDR2 YYDKDF (reference sequence). CDR3 size: 15 residues. This chain's CDR3 is CATSGETALNTEAFF. The CDR3 nucleotides are TGTGCCACCAGCGGAGAGACAGCATTGAACACTGAAGCTTTCTTT.

The chain couples TRBV20-1 to TRBJ1-4; possible D gene TRBD1, 6 bases. Trimming took 1 base from V and 2 from J, leaving 17 bases between them. Germline V gene lookup returns CDR1 DFQATT and CDR2 SNEGSKA (reference sequence). This CDR3 region has 17 residues. The CDR3 loop is CSARGGRGLGTNEKLFF. DNA of the CDR3: TGCAGTGCTAGAGGGGGGCGGGGGTTGGGTACTAATGAAAAACTGTTTTTT.

The J gene is TRBJ2-1, the V gene TRBV30; D is uncertain. The germline V and J ends were trimmed by 1 base and 6 bases, with 10 bases remaining between them. The CDR3 has 13 residues. Germline V gene lookup returns CDR1 GTSNPN and CDR2 SVGIG (reference sequence). The CDR3 DNA follows: TGTGCCTGGAGTGGGTCCTCTGCCAATGAGCAGTTCTTC. Protein sequence: CAWSGSSANEQFF.

The chain uses TRBV4-3 and TRBJ2-2; 10 bases align to TRBD1. Trimming took 7 bases from V and 6 from J; bases not matched to a gene: 5. The germline gives CDR1 LGHNA, CDR2 YSLEER. CDR3 size: 14 residues. The CDR3 nucleotides are TGCGCCAGCACCACGGGACAGGGGTCCGGGGAGCTGTTTTTT. It is translated as CASTTGQGSGELFF.

This sequence joins TRBV7-8 and TRBJ2-1; possible D gene TRBD2, 5 bases. Germline CDR1 SGHVS, CDR2 FQNEAQ. The CDR3 contains 14 residues. Trimming pared 1 base from V and 8 bases from J, leaving 12 bases between. CDR3 amino acids: CASSLVGEGDEQFF. DNA for the CDR3: TGTGCCAGCAGCTTAGTCGGCGAGGGCGATGAGCAGTTCTTC.

The chain links TRBV19 to TRBJ1-1, with D perhaps TRBD1 (5 bases). Trimming pared 5 bases from V and 5 bases from J, leaving 9 bases between. CDR3 size: 12 residues. Germline V gene data show CDR1 as LNHDA and CDR2 as SQIVND (reference sequence). CDR3 residues: CASSRTMTEAFF. For the CDR3, the DNA is TGTGCCAGTAGTCGGACAATGACTGAAGCTTTCTTT.

The sample holds a few counts of this clonotype. The chain links TRBV20-1 to TRBJ1-5; D not resolved. The CDR3 contains 14 residues. Trimming took off 6 bases at V and 10 bases at J, with 22 bases between the two ends. Per the germline V gene, CDR1 is DFQATT and CDR2 is SNEGSKA (reference sequence). The CDR3 coding sequence is TGCAGTGCGGGGAGAAGGTCCTTAAACGCACCCCAGCATTTT. This translates into CSAGRRSLNAPQHF.

This clonotype was detected only a few times. The CDR3 DNA follows: TGTGCCAGCAGCAAAGGCGGTAATTCACCCCTCCACTTT. It yields the protein CASSKGGNSPLHF. The chain uses TRBV21-1 and TRBJ1-6. TRBV21-1 is a listed pseudogene. CDR3 length: 13 amino acids.

This clonotype showed up just a few times. The chain links TRBV27 to TRBJ1-5, with D possibly matching TRBD1 (6 bases). This CDR3 contains 15 residues. Looked up from germline, CDR1 is MNHEY and CDR2 is SMNVEV (reference sequence). Trimming took off 6 bases at V and 4 bases at J, with 16 bases between the two ends. The CDR3 sequence is CASSPPGTNNQPQHF. CDR3 nucleotide sequence: TGTGCCAGCAGCCCCCCGGGGACAAATAATCAGCCCCAGCATTTT.

The V call is TRBV12-3 or TRBV12-4, the J call TRBJ1-2; no firm D call. This CDR3 is built from 12 residues. Trimming stripped 6 bases from V and 10 bases from J, with 15 bases between. CDR3 protein: CASRSDGPNYTF. The CDR3 nucleotides read TGTGCCAGCAGATCCGACGGGCCGAACTACACCTTC.

The V and J genes are TRBV12-5 and TRBJ2-3; D is ambiguous. The V end lost 3 bases, the J end lost 2 bases, and 0 bases lay between the germline ends. The germline V gene has CDR1 LGHNT and CDR2 FRNRAP. The CDR3 is made up of 11 amino acids. In DNA, the CDR3 is TGTGCTAGTGGTTTCACAGATACGCAGTATTTT. Translation: CASGFTDTQYF.

The sample holds a few counts of this clonotype. V and J are TRBV15 and TRBJ1-2; unclear D gene. The CDR3 runs 13 residues. V lost 0 bases to trimming and J lost 4 bases, with 6 bases between them. Germline CDR1 reads LNHNV; CDR2 reads YYDKDF (reference sequence). The CDR3 sequence is CATSREQIYGYTF. For the CDR3, the DNA is TGTGCCACCAGCAGAGAACAGATCTATGGCTACACCTTC.

This clonotype occurred a few times. The chain combines TRBV30 with TRBJ2-2, with 7 bases aligning to TRBD2. Germline V gene data show CDR1 as GTSNPN and CDR2 as SVGIG (reference sequence). V dropped 3 bases and J dropped 6; count of bases not matched to a gene: 16. The length of the CDR3 is 17 residues. CDR3 amino acids: CAWRAGRMVGLAGELFF. As DNA, the CDR3 is TGTGCCTGGAGAGCGGGACGGATGGTTGGACTAGCCGGGGAGCTGTTTTTT.

The chain recombines TRBV15 with TRBJ1-1, with 9 bases matching TRBD1. Germline loops: CDR1 LNHNV, CDR2 YYDKDF (reference sequence). V lost 7 bases to trimming and J lost 3 bases; unmatched junction nucleotides: 3. The CDR3 covers 13 residues. The CDR3 nucleotides read TGTGCCACCACCCGACAGGGGGACACTGAAGCTTTCTTT. Its protein product is CATTRQGDTEAFF.

The chain employs TRBV30 and TRBJ1-5; TRBD1 is a possible D gene (5 bases). The germline CDR1 and CDR2 sequences are GTSNPN and SVGIG (reference sequence). V shed 2 bases and J shed 1 base, with 9 bases lying between them. The CDR3 length is 14 residues. The CDR3 coding sequence is TGTGCCTGGAGTCTGACAGCAAGCAATCAGCCCCAGCATTTT. Its translation is CAWSLTASNQPQHF.

This chain joins TRBV5-5 and TRBJ2-5, with 13 bases that match TRBD2. Germline assignment: CDR1 SGHKS and CDR2 YYEKEE (reference sequence). V lost 1 base to trimming and J lost 5 bases; unmatched junction nucleotides: 8. The CDR3 contains 17 residues. CDR3 bases: TGTGCCAGCAGCTTGCGACTAGCGGGAGGAAGGGGGGAGACCCAGTACTTC. Encoded protein: CASSLRLAGGRGETQYF.

This chain links TRBV15 with TRBJ2-2; D perhaps matches TRBD1 (5 bases). CDR3 length: 13 residues. V dropped 4 bases and J dropped 6 bases, with 9 bases sitting between them. Germline V gives CDR1 LNHNV, CDR2 YYDKDF (reference sequence). CDR3 in DNA: TGTGCCACCAGCACCGGACACCCCGGGGAGCTGTTTTTT. As protein: CATSTGHPGELFF.

V gene TRBV20-1 combines with J gene TRBJ1-5; D is unclear. In germline, CDR1 is DFQATT, CDR2 SNEGSKA (reference sequence). Trimming shortened V by 0 bases and J by 5 bases, and 14 bases separated the two germline ends. The length of the CDR3 is 15 residues. The CDR3 coding sequence is TGCAGTGCTAGAGAAACTCTGGGTGTAGATCAGCCCCAGCATTTT. Translation gives CSARETLGVDQPQHF.

A remark on this clonotype: At one boundary the junction diverges from the germline segment, which might be a read error. This chain links TRBV28 with TRBJ2-7, with 10 nucleotides matching TRBD2. CDR1 MDHEN and CDR2 SYDVKM come from the germline V gene. This CDR3 is 15 amino acids long. CDR3 nucleotide sequence: TGTGCCAGCAGTACCTCCGGACTAGCGGACTACGAGCAGTGCTTC. Translating gives CASSTSGLADYEQCF.

This rearrangement joins TRBV24-1 to TRBJ2-7, with a possible D match to TRBD1 (5 bases). CDR1 and CDR2 from the germline V gene are KGHDR and SFDVKD. The CDR3 is 8 amino acids. Trimming took 9 bases from V and 9 from J, leaving 5 bases between them. CDR3 in amino acids: CATGAQYF. CDR3 in DNA: TGTGCCACCGGGGCGCAGTACTTC.

This chain links TRBV7-2 with TRBJ2-2; D is possibly TRBD1 (6 bases). Germline V lookup: CDR1 SGHTA, CDR2 FQGNSA. The CDR3 spans 15 residues. The V and J ends lost 1 base and 3 bases respectively, with 9 bases between them. CDR3 in DNA: TGTGCCAGCAGCTTAGTGGCAGGGGACACCGGGGAGCTGTTTTTT. Amino acid sequence: CASSLVAGDTGELFF.

The CDR3 sequence is CASSYSTGHNSPLHF. The CDR3, as DNA: TGTGCCAGCAGTTACTCGACAGGCCATAATTCACCCCTCCACTTT. This chain uses TRBV6-5 with TRBJ1-6, with D possibly TRBD1 on 6 matching bases. V was clipped by 0 bases and J by 5 bases, with 8 bases between them. Germline-derived CDR1 and CDR2 are MNHEY and SVGAGI. The CDR3 contains 15 residues.

This chain uses TRBV24-1 with TRBJ2-3; 8 bases line up with TRBD1. This CDR3 is built from 16 residues. CDR1 KGHDR and CDR2 SFDVKD come from the germline V gene. J gave up 4 bases and V 4 bases, and 9 bases lay outside the gene matches. Here the CDR3 DNA reads TGTGCCACCAGTGACTCCGGACAGGGAGTCTCAGATACGCAGTATTTT. It yields the protein CATSDSGQGVSDTQYF.